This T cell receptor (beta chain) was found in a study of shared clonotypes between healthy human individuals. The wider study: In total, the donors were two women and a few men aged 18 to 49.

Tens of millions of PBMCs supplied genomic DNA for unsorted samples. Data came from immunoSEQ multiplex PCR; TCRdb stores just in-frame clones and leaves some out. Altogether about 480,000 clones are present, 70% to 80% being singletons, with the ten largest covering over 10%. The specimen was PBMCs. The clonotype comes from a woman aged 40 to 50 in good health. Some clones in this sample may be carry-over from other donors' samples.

The CDR3 sequence: CASSLPPPTNYGYTF. The CDR3 nucleotides read TGTGCCAGCAGTTTACCCCCCCCTACTAACTATGGCTACACCTTC. The chain recombines TRBV6-6 with TRBJ1-2; D is undetermined. Trimming shortened V by 4 bases and J by 0 bases, and 12 bases separated the two germline ends. Germline CDR1 is MNHNY and CDR2 is SVGAGI (reference sequence). The CDR3 covers 15 residues.